The text below deals with one T cell receptor (beta chain). Its antigen is unknown. No qualities accompany the bases; no much larger clone lies one base away. Distinct nucleotide sequences in the sample also encode this CDR3. The data derive from a study of regulatory and conventional T cells in RAG deficiency (TCRdb year 2017). In terms of the full investigation: The study used high-throughput TCR beta sequencing to compare repertoire diversity and composition of Treg, conventional CD4+ and CD8+ T cells between RAG-deficient patients and healthy controls.

Findings and caveats that apply to the study as a whole: Shorter CDR3 lengths were found in all patient T-cell subsets, and >80% Treg-Tconv repertoire overlap at nucleotide and amino acid level was observed in Omenn syndrome patients. Compared with controls, Omenn syndrome and CID/AS patients had roughly 100-fold fewer unique TCR beta sequences in Treg cells, but only roughly 10-fold fewer in the other subsets. Compared with control T-cell subpopulations, the RAG-deficient patients had markedly lower Shannon entropy and higher Simpson indices. Some T-cell subset analyses were not done for some subjects. In Omenn syndrome patients, sorted CD25-high CD127-low cells may represent peripherally activated cells rather than bona fide Treg cells.

Before genomic DNA extraction, conventional CD4+ T cells were isolated from blood as CD25-low CD127-high cells. Repertoire analyses used several healthy control donors as the comparison group. Receptor amplification or capture employed the immunoSEQ multiplex PCR assay. Rearranged TCR beta chain products were amplified from genomic DNA of sorted T-cell subsets and sequenced. For the original study's pipeline: Shannon entropy and Simpson indices were used to quantify the repertoire diversity of productive TCR beta rearrangements. Clonal expansion was assessed by the summed frequency of the 100 most abundant productive TCR beta clonotypes among total reads. The TRB repertoires were evaluated with a self-reactivity index based on amino acid usage at CDR3beta positions 6 and 7. Two-way ANOVA was used for repertoire analyses, while Student t or Mann-Whitney tests were used for flow cytometric analyses. TCRdb took this table from immuneACCESS and kept in-frame rearrangements with V and J called. Such tables lack part of the clones; where checked against another copy, unresolved V genes explain under half of the gap, and the rest is unexplained. Clone size and V and J calls were adopted from that table, with D and trimming inferred from the DNA. The sample table holds approximately 30,000 clones, of which approximately 96% were seen once. 0.35% of the sample rests with the top ten.

V is cut back by 6 bases and J by 10 bases, with 14 bases in the junction unmatched. The CDR3 measures 16 amino acids from cysteine to phenylalanine. The kept DNA is CDR3 alone, 48 bases in frame from the first base. Based on the germline V gene (reference sequence), the CDR1 and CDR2 sequences are LNHDA and SQIVND. These data also formed part of another study, on regulatory T cells. The other study reports the following: For the multiplex PCR, 52 forward TRBV primers and 13 reverse TRBJ primers were used, and amplification bias was corrected with both assay-based and computational methods. Restricted unique TRB V-J pairs and skewed V and J gene usage were observed in patient repertoires, most markedly in regulatory T cells. The study compared T-cell receptor beta repertoires of sorted regulatory, conventional CD4+ and CD8+ T cells in CD3G-deficient patients with those in healthy controls. Peripheral blood mononuclear cells were isolated by Ficoll density separation. Rearranged TRB loci were amplified from genomic DNA by multiplex PCR within the immunoSEQ assay. TRB amplicons were sequenced on an Illumina HiSeq platform. Raw sequences were error-filtered and aligned to reference gene sequences by custom algorithms, then analyzed with the immunoSEQ online tools. Frequencies of productive and nonproductive TRB rearrangements were assessed among unique sequences as well as among total sequences. Group comparisons used t tests, Mann-Whitney tests or two-way ANOVA run in Prism software.

The receptor was derived from a human donor in good health. The chain links TRBV19 with TRBJ1-6; TRBD1 agrees with 8 junctional bases. The sequenced sample was CD25- CD4+ T cells sorted from blood. The sequenced DNA is TGTGCCAGTAGATTTTTTGGACAGGGACGGAAATCACCCCTCCACTTT. The translation is CASRFFGQGRKSPLHF.